The 20 T cell receptor beta chains listed next were all sequenced from one sample in a study of control samples from healthy donors and cancer patients. The repertoire was sequenced with immunoSEQ multiplex PCR; TCRdb's copy has only in-frame clones and lacks some. The top ten clones hold roughly 8.4% of a sample with about 160,000 clones, about 94% of them seen once. Sequencing was done on a sample of blood. These receptors originate from a woman in her 40s in good health.

This chain connects TRBV4-3 to TRBJ1-3; D remains unclear. There are 16 residues in the CDR3. The V gene lost 1 base and the J gene lost 0 bases, with 10 bases spanning the gap. Germline-derived CDR1 and CDR2 are LGHNA and YSLEER. The CDR3 spells CASSQGAATSGNTIYF. DNA of the CDR3: TGCGCCAGCAGCCAAGGTGCGGCGACCTCTGGAAACACCATATATTTT.

This clone has a single count. This sequence joins TRBV27 and TRBJ1-3; D is ambiguous. Germline CDR1 is MNHEY and CDR2 is SMNVEV (reference sequence). This CDR3 has 13 residues. V lost 3 bases and J lost 4, with 7 bases in between. Written as DNA, the CDR3 is TGTGCCAGCAGTTTCAACCAGGGAAACACCATATATTTT. Translating it yields CASSFNQGNTIYF.

The CDR3 DNA reads TGTGCCAGCAGCAAACGGCCCGTCCCAACTAATGAAAAACTGTTTTTT. It is translated as CASSKRPVPTNEKLFF. The chain uses TRBV21-1 and TRBJ1-4. TRBV21-1 is designated a pseudogene. This CDR3 is 16 amino acids long.

The rearrangement links TRBV6-2 or TRBV6-3 to TRBJ2-7; 12 positions agree with TRBD2. The CDR3 is 15 residues long. Unmatched junction bases numbered 4, after V lost 5 bases and J lost 2 bases. Germline V gene lookup returns CDR1 MNHEY and CDR2 SVGEGT. The CDR3 DNA follows: TGTGCCAGCAGTCAGACTAGCGGGAGCCCCTACGAGCAGTACTTC. Protein product: CASSQTSGSPYEQYF.

The genes are TRBV7-6 and TRBJ1-2; D ambiguous. Germline V gene lookup returns CDR1 SGHVS and CDR2 FNYEAQ. Trimming shortened V by 3 bases and J by 4 bases, and 9 bases separated the two germline ends. The CDR3 length is 13 residues. CDR3 protein: CASSFRVCYGYTF. CDR3 nucleotide sequence: TGTGCCAGCAGCTTTCGGGTTTGCTATGGCTACACCTTC.

The chain employs TRBV6-5 and TRBJ1-1; D call uncertain. From germline, CDR1 is MNHEY and CDR2 SVGAGI. The germline V and J ends were trimmed by 0 bases and 4 bases, with 9 bases remaining between them. The CDR3 has 14 amino acids. The DNA of the CDR3 is TGTGCCAGCAGTTACTCCCCTCCTGCCACTGAAGCTTTCTTT. Residues: CASSYSPPATEAFF.

This rearrangement joins TRBV6-2 or TRBV6-3 to TRBJ1-2; 12 positions match TRBD1. From germline, CDR1 is MNHEY and CDR2 SVGEGT. CDR3 length: 16 amino acids. Trimming took 3 bases from V and 3 from J; bases not matched to a gene: 5. The CDR3 is CASSYGTGGVDYGYTF. As DNA, the CDR3 is TGTGCCAGCAGTTATGGGACAGGGGGCGTTGACTATGGCTACACCTTC.

The chain has TRBV12-3 or TRBV12-4 and TRBJ2-5; no definite D call. This CDR3 spans 13 amino acids. V was pared by 8 bases and J by 5 bases, with 15 bases between. The CDR3 loop reads CASGEGLRETQYF. The CDR3 DNA reads as TGTGCCAGCGGCGAAGGGCTGAGGGAGACCCAGTACTTC.

CDR3 coding DNA: TGTGCCAGCAGCTTACTAGGGTTCGGAGAGACCCAGTACTTC. Translation: CASSLLGFGETQYF. This rearrangement joins TRBV7-2 to TRBJ2-5; D call uncertain. V dropped 2 bases and J dropped 4 bases, with 11 bases sitting between them. There are 14 residues in the CDR3. Germline assignment: CDR1 SGHTA and CDR2 FQGNSA.

This clone was seen once. The J gene is TRBJ2-5, the V gene TRBV12-3 or TRBV12-4; D uncertain. The V gene lost 3 bases and the J gene lost 2 bases, with 7 bases spanning the gap. This CDR3 is built from 13 residues. CDR3 protein: CASSFRTQETQYF. CDR3 nucleotides: TGTGCCAGCAGTTTTCGTACACAAGAGACCCAGTACTTC.

This chain links TRBV29-1 with TRBJ1-5, with TRBD1 identical over 8 bases. The germline V gene has CDR1 SQVTM and CDR2 ANQGSEA. The trim removed 6 bases at V and 4 bases at J, leaving 2 bases unmatched. The CDR3 has 12 amino acids. CDR3 sequence reads: CSVGQGNQPQHF. As DNA, the CDR3 is TGCAGCGTCGGACAGGGTAATCAGCCCCAGCATTTT.

J is TRBJ2-2 and V is TRBV6-2 or TRBV6-3, with 8 bases aligning to TRBD1. V dropped 0 bases and J dropped 6; count of bases not matched to a gene: 15. Germline CDR1 reads MNHEY; CDR2 reads SVGEGT. The length of the CDR3 is 19 residues. CDR3 in DNA: TGTGCCAGCAGTTACTCGAGGTTGCTCGGCAGGGGGCTTGCCGGGGAGCTGTTTTTT. It encodes CASSYSRLLGRGLAGELFF.

The chain has TRBV20-1 and TRBJ1-5; D gene uncertain. Deletions cut 3 bases from V and 5 bases from J, with 20 bases between. The CDR3 is 16 amino acids. Germline V gene data show CDR1 as DFQATT and CDR2 as SNEGSKA (reference sequence). CDR3 in DNA: TGCAGTGCTAGTCCGGAGAGGCAGGCCGATGATCAGCCCCAGCATTTT. It encodes CSASPERQADDQPQHF.

The rearrangement uses TRBV19 and TRBJ1-4; 9 nucleotides align to TRBD1. The V segment lost 3 bases and the J segment 10 bases; nucleotides outside the gene matches: 9. CDR1 is LNHDA and CDR2 is SQIVND in the germline V gene (reference sequence). CDR3 size: 15 residues. CDR3 loop: CASSIAGTGKGKLFF. Here the CDR3 DNA reads TGTGCCAGTAGTATCGCCGGGACAGGGAAGGGAAAACTGTTTTTT. The full variable domain, rest sourced from reference TRBV19 and TRBJ1-4, is DGGITQSPKYLFRKEGQNVTLSCEQNLNHDAMYWYRQDPGQGLRLIYYSQIVNDFQKGDIAEGYSVSREKKESFPLTVTSAQKNPTAFYLCASSIAGTGKGKLFFGSGTQLSVL.

This chain connects TRBV27 to TRBJ2-3, with 8 nucleotides matching TRBD2. The CDR3 loop spans 14 amino acids. The ends lost 5 bases at V and 10 bases at J; junction bases unmatched: 11. The germline gives CDR1 MNHEY, CDR2 SMNVEV (reference sequence). The CDR3 here is CASSPPGGRSAQYF. CDR3 sequence (DNA): TGTGCCAGCAGTCCCCCGGGGGGGAGGTCTGCGCAGTATTTT.

The chain couples TRBV11-2 to TRBJ2-7, with D hard to call. Germline-derived CDR1 and CDR2 are SGHAT and FQNNGV. The CDR3 has 14 amino acids. With 5 bases removed from V and 6 bases from J, the gap between germline ends came to 17 bases. Written as DNA, the CDR3 is TGTGCCAGCAGCCCTAGGTCTGGCGTCTCCGAGCAGTACTTC. It translates to CASSPRSGVSEQYF.

The J gene is TRBJ2-1, the V gene TRBV20-1; a possible D gene is TRBD1 (5 bases). The germline CDR1 and CDR2 sequences are DFQATT and SNEGSKA (reference sequence). V was pared by 6 bases and J by 10 bases, with 13 bases between. The CDR3 contains 11 residues. CDR3 region: CSAQTGQEQFF. CDR3 DNA sequence: TGCAGTGCCCAAACAGGTCAGGAGCAGTTCTTC.

On this clone itself: In the same sample, other DNA sequences code for this CDR3. The V gene is TRBV6-6, the J gene TRBJ1-1; D possibly corresponds to TRBD1 (6 bases). V shed 6 bases and J shed 1 base, with 15 bases lying between them. Germline CDR1 MNHNY, CDR2 SVGAGI (reference sequence). The CDR3 contains 15 residues. Here the CDR3 DNA reads TGTGCCAGCAGCCCTAGACAGGCGTCGAACACTGAAGCTTTCTTT. As protein: CASSPRQASNTEAFF.

The CDR3 DNA is TGTGCCAGCAGCCAGGGGTGTTACGAGCAGTACTTC. Translation gives CASSQGCYEQYF. The chain couples TRBV3-1 (or the pseudogene TRBV3-2) to TRBJ2-7, with D uncertain. CDR3 length: 12 amino acids. Germline CDR1 and CDR2: LGHDT and YNNKEL (reference sequence). V lost 3 bases and J lost 4, with 7 bases in between.

The chain couples TRBV27 to TRBJ1-6; 7 bases match TRBD1. The length of the CDR3 is 16 residues. The trim removed 4 bases at V and 6 bases at J, leaving 9 bases unmatched. CDR1 is MNHEY, CDR2 SMNVEV, per germline (reference sequence). The CDR3 DNA follows: TGTGCCAGCAGTTCTACTCAGGGGGGTCCTAATTCACCCCTCCACTTT. Its protein product is CASSSTQGGPNSPLHF.